The rows below give T cell receptor beta chains drawn from one sample of a study of T cell repertoires in cytomegalovirus infection. In TCRdb, the reads were re-called with MiXCR into one record per CDR3 protein. The profile shows about 400,000 distinct CDR3 sequences, less than 20% of them singletons. Source material: PBMCs. All receptors come from a human donor in good health (CMV status not recorded). Some clones in this sample may be carry-over from other donors' samples. CDR3s include the opening cysteine and the closing phenylalanine or tryptophan. D genes are given only for firm matches. Rows give clone size only sometimes, using once, few, many, or a class for an expanded clone.

V: TRBV4-2; length: 12; J: TRBJ2-7; size: NA; D: NA; DNA: TGTGCCAGCAGCCCAGGGGCATGGGAGCAGTACTTC; CDR3: CASSPGAWEQYF
V: TRBV10-3; length: 15; J: TRBJ1-1; size: NA; D: NA; DNA: TGTGCCATCAGTGATCAGGGTTCTGGGAACACTGAAGCTTTCTTT; CDR3: CAISDQGSGNTEAFF
V: TRBV7-2; length: 15; J: TRBJ2-5; size: many; D: TRBD2; DNA: TGTGCCAGCAGCTTAGTCCCGGGGGGGCTCGAGACCCAGTACTTC; CDR3: CASSLVPGGLETQYF
V: TRBV7-8; length: 20; J: TRBJ2-3; size: many; D: TRBD1; DNA: TGTGCCAGCAGCCGCGACGAAAGGGGGCTCGGGGTCCGGAGCACAGATACGCAGTATTTT; CDR3: CASSRDERGLGVRSTDTQYF
V: TRBV27; length: 14; J: TRBJ2-2; size: NA; D: TRBD1; DNA: TGTGCCAGCAGTACCAGGGGGCGCCCCGGGGAGCTGTTTTTT; CDR3: CASSTRGRPGELFF
V: TRBV6-6; length: 13; J: TRBJ1-1; size: NA; D: NA; DNA: TGTGCCAGTACTAGGAGGCCGAACACTGAAGCTTTCTTT; CDR3: CASTRRPNTEAFF
V: TRBV7-2; length: 14; J: TRBJ2-5; size: NA; D: NA; DNA: TGTGCCAGCAGCTCGTACGGGTTGGGGGAGACCCAGTACTTC; CDR3: CASSSYGLGETQYF
V: TRBV12-3/TRBV12-4; length: 14; J: TRBJ2-5; size: many; D: NA; DNA: TGTGCCAGCAGTTCCACATCAGGCCAAGAGACCCAGTACTTC; CDR3: CASSSTSGQETQYF
V: TRBV30; length: 10; J: TRBJ1-4; size: NA; D: NA; DNA: TGTGCCTGCCAATCGGGGGAACTGTTTTTT; CDR3: CACQSGELFF
V: TRBV18; length: 15; J: TRBJ1-5; size: NA; D: TRBD1; DNA: TGTGCCAGCTCACTCTTACAGGGGTACAATCAGCCCCAGCATTTT; CDR3: CASSLLQGYNQPQHF
V: TRBV15; length: 13; J: TRBJ1-2; size: many; D: NA; DNA: TGTGCCACCAGCCCGTGGGGATTAAGTGGCTACACCTTC; CDR3: CATSPWGLSGYTF
V: TRBV6-5; length: 14; J: TRBJ1-4; size: NA; D: NA; DNA: TGTGCCAGCAAAGCGGGGGCAACTAATGAAAAACTGTTTTTT; CDR3: CASKAGATNEKLFF
V: TRBV6-2/TRBV6-3; length: 13; J: TRBJ2-3; size: few; D: NA; DNA: TGTGCCACCCGGACAGCGAACACAGATACGCAGTATTTT; CDR3: CATRTANTDTQYF
V: TRBV12-3/TRBV12-4; length: 14; J: TRBJ2-1; size: NA; D: TRBD2; DNA: TGTGCCAGCAACAGACTAGCGGAAAACAATGAGCAGTTCTTC; CDR3: CASNRLAENNEQFF
V: TRBV7-2; length: 15; J: TRBJ2-1; size: many; D: TRBD1; DNA: TGTGCCAGCAGCTTAAACGGCCCAGGGGGCAATGAGCAGTTCTTC; CDR3: CASSLNGPGGNEQFF
V: TRBV29-1; length: 14; J: TRBJ2-1; size: NA; D: NA; DNA: TGCAGCGTTCTCGGGCTAAGCTCCTACAATGAGCAGTTCTTC; CDR3: CSVLGLSSYNEQFF
V: TRBV12-3/TRBV12-4; length: 14; J: TRBJ1-5; size: NA; D: TRBD1; DNA: TGTGCCAGCACCCAGGGGGCGGGCAATCAGCCCCAGCATTTT; CDR3: CASTQGAGNQPQHF
V: TRBV4-1; length: 15; J: TRBJ2-5; size: few; D: NA; DNA: TGCGCCAGCAGCCAAGAAACGGGGGTGCAAAAGACCCAGTACTTC; CDR3: CASSQETGVQKTQYF
V: TRBV11-2; length: 17; J: TRBJ2-3; size: many; D: TRBD2; DNA: TGTGCCAGCAGCCCCGGACTAGCGGTCGACGACACAGATACGCAGTATTTT; CDR3: CASSPGLAVDDTDTQYF
V: TRBV20-1; length: 13; J: TRBJ2-1; size: few; D: TRBD2; DNA: TGCAGTGCTACGCGGGGGGGGTACAATGAGCAGTTCTTC; CDR3: CSATRGGYNEQFF
V: TRBV6-8; length: 15; J: TRBJ2-3; size: many; D: TRBD2; DNA: TGTGCCAGTATCGATAGCGGGAGGGCGACAGATACGCAGTATTTT; CDR3: CASIDSGRATDTQYF
V: TRBV3-1; length: 13; J: TRBJ2-3; size: NA; D: NA; DNA: TGTGCCAGCAGCCCTGGGGCGGTCGATACGCAGTATTTT; CDR3: CASSPGAVDTQYF
V: TRBV5-4; length: 14; J: TRBJ2-1; size: many; D: TRBD1; DNA: TGTGCCAGCAGATCAGGGGGCGTTTCTAATGAGCAGTTCTTC; CDR3: CASRSGGVSNEQFF
V: TRBV7-2; length: 15; J: TRBJ2-5; size: many; D: TRBD1; DNA: TGTGCCAGCAGCACAGGACAGGGACCCCAAGAGACCCAGTACTTC; CDR3: CASSTGQGPQETQYF
V: TRBV4-1; length: 16; J: TRBJ2-6; size: few; D: NA; DNA: TGCGCCAGCAGCCATGGAGGGGGGAAAGGGGCCAACGTCCTGACTTTC; CDR3: CASSHGGGKGANVLTF
V: TRBV5-6; length: 14; J: TRBJ2-3; size: NA; D: NA; DNA: TGTGCCAGCAGCGAGACAGTGAATGAAGATACGCAGTATTTT; CDR3: CASSETVNEDTQYF
V: TRBV7-2; length: 14; J: TRBJ2-6; size: many; D: NA; DNA: TGTGCCAGCAGCTTAGCGTCCGGGGCCAACGTCCTGACTTTC; CDR3: CASSLASGANVLTF
V: TRBV10-3; length: 13; J: TRBJ2-5; size: few; D: NA; DNA: TGTGCCATCAGTGAATATTCAAAAGAGACCCAGTACTTC; CDR3: CAISEYSKETQYF
V: TRBV7-9; length: 15; J: TRBJ2-4; size: few; D: NA; DNA: TGTGCCAGCAGCAATACCCGAGGCAGTGGAAACATTCAGTACTTC; CDR3: CASSNTRGSGNIQYF